The text below deals with one T cell receptor beta chain. The sample originates from a study of blood T cell repertoires in COVID-19. About the research overall: T cells, B-cell-depleted T cells, or PBMCs provided the cDNA or gDNA that served as material.

In the original processing: The authors estimated nucleated cell counts from reference gene primer amplification. TCRdb keeps only in-frame clones here, not all; method: immunoSEQ multiplex PCR. V and J calls and clone size follow that table, whereas D and trimming were derived from the DNA. The profile shows 200,000 to 300,000 clones, 70% to 90% of them singletons. V was cut by 4 bases and J by 8 bases, with 15 bases left in between. The CDR3 extends over 15 amino acids. The germline CDR1 and CDR2 sequences are MGHRA and YSYEKL. Participants were aged roughly 18 to 90 years, lived in about 26 US areas, and enrolled virtually.

The gene calls are TRBV4-1 and TRBJ1-6; D unclear. The receptor was derived from a woman between 35 and 50 years old with acute COVID-19. The sequencing input was PBMCs or T cells enriched from blood (not recorded which). CDR3 residues: CASSPLSFSDSPLHF. CDR3 nucleotides: TGCGCCAGCAGCCCCCTATCTTTCTCTGATTCACCCCTCCACTTT.